Listed below are T cell receptor beta chains from one sample, sequenced in a study of cytomegalovirus exposure and HLA in healthy donors. Generated by immunoSEQ multiplex PCR, the TCRdb table keeps only in-frame clones and is missing some. The sample gives some 130,000 clones, more than 75% of which show up once; 1.5% is in the top ten. Sequencing was done on a sample of PBMCs. The origin of the receptors is a female donor in good health and CMV-seronegative. Both conserved end residues are part of each CDR3. D genes are given only for firm matches. Expanded clones get a size class; other rows say once, few or many, or leave the size out.

d_call j_call v_call clone_size cdr3_nt cdr3_aa
TRBD2 TRBJ2-5 TRBV2 - TGTGCCAGCAGTAGACTAGCGGTCCAAGAGACCCAGTACTTC CASSRLAVQETQYF
- TRBJ2-1 TRBV21-1 - TGTGCCAGCAGCTTCCGGTGTGCTAGTGTATCGTGCAATGAGCAGTTCTTC CASSFRCASVSCNEQFF
- TRBJ2-7 TRBV5-1 - TGCGCCAGCAGCTTGACAACGGGTCCAGGGGAGCAGTACTTC CASSLTTGPGEQYF
TRBD1 TRBJ2-5 TRBV7-9 few TGTGCCAGCAGCCCCCCGACAGGGGCGCCCCAAGAGACCCAGTACTTC CASSPPTGAPQETQYF
- TRBJ1-4 TRBV19 - TGTGCCAGTAGGGGCCAGGGAGGGCGGCTTAATGAAAAACTGTTTTTT CASRGQGGRLNEKLFF
- TRBJ2-3 TRBV7-2 - TGTGCCAGCAGCCTATCTAGCACAGATACGCAGTATTTT CASSLSSTDTQYF
- TRBJ1-1 TRBV6-1 - TGTGCCAGCAAGACAGGGAACACTGAAGCTTTCTTT CASKTGNTEAFF
TRBD1 TRBJ2-7 TRBV7-9 - TGTGCCAGCAGCGGCCCAGGGGGATCCTACGAGCAGTACTTC CASSGPGGSYEQYF
- TRBJ2-2 TRBV11-2 few TGTGCCAGCAGCCCCGAGGGAGACACCGGGGAGCTGTTTTTT CASSPEGDTGELFF
- TRBJ2-5 TRBV20-1 - TGCAGTGCCCACTTCCAAGAGACCCAGTACTTC CSAHFQETQYF
- TRBJ2-5 TRBV5-6 few TGTGCCAGCAGTCTTACCGGAGGCTTTCAAGAGACCCAGTACTTC CASSLTGGFQETQYF
TRBD1 TRBJ2-1 TRBV4-3 - TGCGCCAGCAGCCAAGACCTGGGACAGGGGGCTTGGAATGAGCAGTTCTTC CASSQDLGQGAWNEQFF
TRBD2 TRBJ2-2 TRBV10-1 - TGCGCCAGCAGTGACCCGGGACTAGCGGAGAACACCGGGGAGCTGTTTTTT CASSDPGLAENTGELFF
TRBD1 TRBJ1-2 TRBV6-5 - TGTGCCAGCTGGGACAGGGAAGTCGATGGCTACACCTTC CASWDREVDGYTF
TRBD2 TRBJ2-7 TRBV7-6 once TGTGCCAGCAGCTTATCGGGGTCGGGAGGTCCTTACGAGCAGTACTTC CASSLSGSGGPYEQYF
- TRBJ1-3 TRBV5-1 - TGCGCCAGCAGCTTCGACAGTAGCTCTGGAAACACCATATATTTT CASSFDSSSGNTIYF
TRBD2 TRBJ2-1 TRBV14 - TGTGCCAGCAGCCCACTCGGACTAGCGGGAGGGAATGACGACAATGAGCAGTTCTTC CASSPLGLAGGNDDNEQFF
- TRBJ1-6 TRBV5-4 - TGTGCCAGTTCCCCGGCAGGGGTGGATTCACCCCTCCACTTT CASSPAGVDSPLHF
TRBD1 TRBJ2-1 TRBV10-3 - TGTGCCATCAGTGGACAGGGGGGAATGGATGAGCAGTTCTTC CAISGQGGMDEQFF
- TRBJ2-1 TRBV19 - TGTGCCAGTAGTATAGGGCTAGTAATGTCCAATGAGCAGTTCTTC CASSIGLVMSNEQFF
- TRBJ2-7 TRBV6-5 - TGTGCCAGCAGTTACTCAACGGCAGGGTTTGATTACGAGCAGTACTTC CASSYSTAGFDYEQYF
- TRBJ1-5 TRBV7-2 - TGTGCCAGCAGCTTTAATCAGGCACAGCCCCAGCATTTT CASSFNQAQPQHF
- TRBJ2-4 TRBV7-2 - TGTGCCAGCAGCTTAGCACAGGGTCGGGACAACATTCAGTACTTC CASSLAQGRDNIQYF
TRBD1 TRBJ2-4 TRBV11-3 few TGTGCCAGCAGCTTGGGACAGGCGAACATTCAGTACTTC CASSLGQANIQYF
- TRBJ2-1 TRBV7-8 - TGTGCCAGCAGCTCGTACTGGAGGCACAATGAGCAGTTCTTC CASSSYWRHNEQFF
TRBD1 TRBJ2-1 TRBV2 - TGTGCCAGCAGTTTTGGACAGGGGACCCACAATGAGCAGTTCTTC CASSFGQGTHNEQFF
- TRBJ2-7 TRBV27 - TGTGCCACCTCCCTCGTGGGACTGGAGGAGGAGCAGTACTTC CATSLVGLEEEQYF
TRBD1 TRBJ2-7 TRBV19 - TGTGCCAGTAGTATAAAGGGGACAGCCTACGAGCAGTACTTC CASSIKGTAYEQYF
TRBD1 TRBJ1-1 TRBV27 - TGTGCCAGCATGATGGGACAGTACACTGAAGCTTTCTTT CASMMGQYTEAFF
TRBD1 TRBJ2-3 TRBV27 - TGTGCCAGCAGGGTTCCGGGACAGGGGACACATACGCAGTATTTT CASRVPGQGTHTQYF
- TRBJ2-1 TRBV7-3 - TGTGCCAGCAGCTGGCAAGGGCTAGCTCACCCTAAAAATGAGCAGTTCTTC CASSWQGLAHPKNEQFF
- TRBJ2-1 TRBV4-2 - TGTGCCAGCAGCCAAGAGGCTAGCCATAGTTCCTACAATGAGCAGTTCTTC CASSQEASHSSYNEQFF
TRBD2 TRBJ2-1 TRBV25-1 - TGTGCCAGCAGTGAATGGGGGGGGGTTTCCTACAATGAGCAGTTCTTC CASSEWGGVSYNEQFF
TRBD2 TRBJ2-1 TRBV7-9 - TGTGCCAGCAGCTTCCTCGTGCGGGGAGCGGGAGGCGGGGATGAGCAGTTCTTC CASSFLVRGAGGGDEQFF
- TRBJ2-5 TRBV28 - TGTGCCAGCAGTTCAACTTCGACGGGGTCCCAGTACTTC CASSSTSTGSQYF
TRBD2 TRBJ2-5 TRBV9 - TGTGCCAGCAGCCCCCGAACGGGAGGGATAGAGACCCAGTACTTC CASSPRTGGIETQYF
- TRBJ2-7 TRBV20-1 - TGCAGTGCTGTGCAGGCCTACGAGCAGTACTTC CSAVQAYEQYF
TRBD1 TRBJ1-5 TRBV10-3 once TGTGCCAGTTACAGGGGGTTTCAGCCCCAGCATTTT CASYRGFQPQHF
- TRBJ1-4 TRBV6-5 - TGTGCCAGCAGTGTGCAGGGGAGGGGTAATGAAAAACTGTTTTTT CASSVQGRGNEKLFF
TRBD1 TRBJ1-2 TRBV19 few TGTGCCAGTAGTACCCAAGGACAGGCGCCTAACTATGGCTACACCTTC CASSTQGQAPNYGYTF
- TRBJ2-7 TRBV10-3 - TGTGCCATCAGTGAATTCCTGACAGGCTACGAGCAGTACTTC CAISEFLTGYEQYF
- TRBJ1-5 TRBV29-1 - TGCAGCGTTGAGGACAACAATCAGCCCCAGCATTTT CSVEDNNQPQHF
- TRBJ1-4 TRBV2 - TGTGCCAGCAGCTCAACAGGGACGGGAAATGAAAAACTGTTTTTT CASSSTGTGNEKLFF
- TRBJ2-7 TRBV19 - TGTGCCAGTAGCCGCGCAGGGATCGGGAGCATCTACGAGCAGTACTTC CASSRAGIGSIYEQYF
TRBD2 TRBJ2-1 TRBV7-9 - TGTGCCAGCAGCTTAATGGCGGGAGACGGTGAGCAGTTCTTC CASSLMAGDGEQFF
- TRBJ1-2 TRBV11-2 - TGTGCCAGCAGCCATTTCCAAGAACTTTATGGCTACACCTTC CASSHFQELYGYTF
TRBD2 TRBJ2-3 TRBV9 - TGTGCCAGCAGCTCGGCTAGCGGGAGGCTGACAGATACGCAGTATTTT CASSSASGRLTDTQYF
- TRBJ2-2 TRBV9 once TGTGCCAGCAGCCCTCGGAGTGGAAACACCGGGGAGCTGTTTTTT CASSPRSGNTGELFF
TRBD2 TRBJ2-1 TRBV5-4 - TGTGCCAGCAGCTTCGGGACTAGCGGGAGTGGGAATGAGCAGTTCTTC CASSFGTSGSGNEQFF
- TRBJ1-1 TRBV7-2 - TGTGCCAGCAGCTTAGAGGGGGGGATTACGGAGGCTTTCTTT CASSLEGGITEAFF
- TRBJ2-3 TRBV4-2 few TGTGCCAGCCAAAAACTGGAGGGCGGGGATACGCAGTATTTT CASQKLEGGDTQYF
- TRBJ2-5 TRBV7-3 few TGTGCCAGCAGCTTAACGGCCCCGGGCGGCGGGCAAGAGACCCAGTACTTC CASSLTAPGGGQETQYF
- TRBJ2-7 TRBV6-6 few TGTGCCAGCAGCCCGCGGTCCGCTTACGAGCAGTACTTC CASSPRSAYEQYF